These T cell receptor beta chains were read from a single sample in a study of blood T cell repertoires in COVID-19. Sequencing used immunoSEQ multiplex PCR; TCRdb keeps in-frame clones, though not all of them. The sample consists of about 110,000 clones, approximately 88% of them appearing once. Material for sequencing was peripheral blood. The receptors stem from a man in his fifties or sixties with active or convalescent COVID-19. Each CDR3 is given with its conserved first and last residue. D genes are given only for firm matches. Clone size is given for some rows only: seen once, a few or many times, or a class if the clone is expanded.

D gene	clone size	J gene	V gene	CDR3 DNA	CDR3 protein
-	-	TRBJ2-3	TRBV28	TGTGCCAGCAGTTTATACTCAGGAGGGGCAGATACGCAGTATTTT	CASSLYSGGADTQYF
TRBD1	-	TRBJ1-2	TRBV10-3	TGTGCCATCAGTGGCGACAGGGGAAGGGGCTACACCTTC	CAISGDRGRGYTF
-	-	TRBJ2-7	TRBV13	TGTGCCAGCAGCCGCCTACTCGGAGGGAACGAGCAGTACTTC	CASSRLLGGNEQYF
TRBD1	-	TRBJ2-4	TRBV6-5	TGTGCCAGCAGTTCTGGGGGACAGGCGGCCAAAAACATTCAGTACTTC	CASSSGGQAAKNIQYF
-	few	TRBJ2-7	TRBV7-8	TGTGCCAGCAGCACCGGGTACAACTACGAGCAGTACTTC	CASSTGYNYEQYF
TRBD2	-	TRBJ2-7	TRBV25-1	TGTGCCAGCCCCCCGGGAGGGGACGATTACGAGCAGTACTTC	CASPPGGDDYEQYF
-	-	TRBJ1-4	TRBV5-1	TGCGCCAGCAGCTTGGCGAGAGGTGGAGGGAATGAAAAACTGTTTTTT	CASSLARGGGNEKLFF
TRBD1	once	TRBJ1-5	TRBV30	TGTGCCTGGAGTGAGACAGGGGGCCTGGGTCAGCCCCAGCATTTT	CAWSETGGLGQPQHF
-	-	TRBJ1-4	TRBV5-1	TGCGCCAGCAGCTTGTTCGATAGGGGGATAAGTGAAAAACTGTTTTTT	CASSLFDRGISEKLFF
TRBD1	-	TRBJ2-1	TRBV27	TGTGCCAGCAGCTCTCTCGGGGACAGGGGCCGCAATGAGCAGTTCTTC	CASSSLGDRGRNEQFF
TRBD2	-	TRBJ2-3	TRBV9	TGTGCCAGCAGCGCCCGACTAGCGGGGCCGACAGATACGCAGTATTTT	CASSARLAGPTDTQYF
TRBD2	-	TRBJ2-3	TRBV24-1	TGTGCCATCGGGATAGCGGGAGGCCCAGGGGCGCAGTATTTT	CAIGIAGGPGAQYF
-	-	TRBJ2-1	TRBV15	TGTGCCACCAGCAGGGAGGGCCGGTATGAGCAGTTCTTC	CATSREGRYEQFF
-	-	TRBJ1-6	TRBV28	TGTGCCAGCACCTCGGGCGGGTCTCTAAATTCACCCCTCCACTTT	CASTSGGSLNSPLHF
TRBD1	-	TRBJ2-7	TRBV18	TGTGCCAGCTCACCTGGACAGGGAGTCTACGAGCAGTACTTC	CASSPGQGVYEQYF
TRBD2	-	TRBJ2-1	TRBV15	TGTGCCACCAGCAGAGATCTAGCGGGAGCTATCAATGAGCAGTTCTTC	CATSRDLAGAINEQFF
-	-	TRBJ2-3	TRBV29-1	TGCAGCGTTCACGCCCAGGGAGGCACGCAGTATTTT	CSVHAQGGTQYF
-	-	TRBJ1-2	TRBV19	TGTGCCAGTCTCCGGTCGGGAGCATCTAACTATGGCTACACCTTC	CASLRSGASNYGYTF
-	-	TRBJ2-5	TRBV19	TGTGCCAGTAGTACCAAAGAGACCCAGTACTTC	CASSTKETQYF
TRBD2	-	TRBJ2-3	TRBV5-1	TGCGCCAGCAGCTTGGGACTAGCGGGATCACACACAGATACGCAGTATTTT	CASSLGLAGSHTDTQYF
TRBD2	-	TRBJ2-2	TRBV3-1/TRBV3-2	TGTGCCAGCTCCGGTAGCGGGAGGAGGGGGGAGCTGTTTTTT	CASSGSGRRGELFF
TRBD1	-	TRBJ1-4	TRBV30	TGTGCCTGGAGGATTAAGGGGACAGGGGTTAATGAAAAACTGTTTTTT	CAWRIKGTGVNEKLFF
-	few	TRBJ1-4	TRBV4-2	TGTGCCAGCAGCCATCTTCCCAGTGGTGATGAAAAACTGTTTTTT	CASSHLPSGDEKLFF
TRBD2	-	TRBJ2-3	TRBV30	TGTGCCTGGAGTCTAGCGGGAAAAGATACGCAGTATTTT	CAWSLAGKDTQYF
TRBD2	once	TRBJ2-7	TRBV19	TGTGCCAGTAGTACCCTAGCGGGAGGGAAATACGAGCAGTACTTC	CASSTLAGGKYEQYF
TRBD1	once	TRBJ2-4	TRBV5-1	TGCGCCAGCAGCCGGGACAGCGGAAACATTCAGTACTTC	CASSRDSGNIQYF
-	-	TRBJ2-5	TRBV7-9	TGTGCCAGCAGCTTAACAGGGAGTGGTGAGACCCAGTACTTC	CASSLTGSGETQYF
-	-	TRBJ2-2	TRBV10-3	TGTGCCATCAGTGAAACCAGGGGCCAAGGTACCGGGGAGCTGTTTTTT	CAISETRGQGTGELFF
-	-	TRBJ1-1	TRBV5-1	TGCGCCAGCAGCTTTTACCAGGGTCAGGGAGGTGAAGCTTTCTTT	CASSFYQGQGGEAFF
-	-	TRBJ1-1	TRBV4-2	TGTGCCAGCAGCCGTCAACGGGGTTCGAACACTGAAGCTTTCTTT	CASSRQRGSNTEAFF
-	-	TRBJ2-1	TRBV18	TGTGCCAGCTCGGTAGTAGGGACTCGGGATGAGCAGTTCTTC	CASSVVGTRDEQFF
-	-	TRBJ2-2	TRBV29-1	TGCAGCGGAAAGGAAGGGGGTGCCGGGGAGCTGTTTTTT	CSGKEGGAGELFF
-	-	TRBJ2-7	TRBV2	TGTGCCAGCCGTAGAGCCGGCGAGCAGTACTTC	CASRRAGEQYF